This T cell receptor beta chain stems from a study of blood T cell repertoires in COVID-19. Overall study context: Whether acute or convalescent, the COVID-19 samples came from the United States, Italy and Spain. Nucleic acid was either cDNA or gDNA, and it came from T cells, B-cell-depleted T cells, or PBMCs.

TCRdb's copy holds only in-frame clones and misses some; the assay was immunoSEQ multiplex PCR. The sample shows 150,000 to 200,000 clones, around 84% of them seen only once. The germline gives CDR1 MNHEY, CDR2 SMNVEV (reference sequence). The CDR3 totals 14 residues. Between the trimmed V and J ends, which lost 7 bases and 6 bases, there was a span of 15 bases. The chain carries TRBV27 and TRBJ2-2, with D perhaps TRBD2 (7 bases). The receptor was isolated from a woman older than 75 with acute or convalescent COVID-19. Sequencing was carried out using peripheral blood. The chain's CDR3 is CASKRGTNPGELFF. CDR3 DNA: TGTGCCAGCAAGAGGGGGACTAACCCCGGGGAGCTGTTTTTT.